This TCR beta chain was found in a study of OX40 agonist ivuxolimab in advanced cancers. Generated by immunoSEQ multiplex PCR, the TCRdb table keeps only in-frame clones and is missing some. Of 50,000 or so clones in the sample, 70% to 90% were seen once. This CDR3 spans 13 amino acids. V lost 2 bases and J 1 base, leaving 5 bases between the germline ends. The germline V gene has CDR1 MNHNS and CDR2 SASEGT. The V gene is TRBV6-1, the J gene TRBJ1-1; D remains unclear. This clonotype originated in an adult with an advanced solid tumor such as melanoma, head and neck, liver or kidney cancer. Source: CD4+ or CD8+ T cells sorted from blood, taken in a trial of the OX40 agonist ivuxolimab. The DNA of the CDR3 is TGTGCCAGCAGTGAATCAGCGAACACTGAAGCTTTCTTT. It codes for CASSESANTEAFF.